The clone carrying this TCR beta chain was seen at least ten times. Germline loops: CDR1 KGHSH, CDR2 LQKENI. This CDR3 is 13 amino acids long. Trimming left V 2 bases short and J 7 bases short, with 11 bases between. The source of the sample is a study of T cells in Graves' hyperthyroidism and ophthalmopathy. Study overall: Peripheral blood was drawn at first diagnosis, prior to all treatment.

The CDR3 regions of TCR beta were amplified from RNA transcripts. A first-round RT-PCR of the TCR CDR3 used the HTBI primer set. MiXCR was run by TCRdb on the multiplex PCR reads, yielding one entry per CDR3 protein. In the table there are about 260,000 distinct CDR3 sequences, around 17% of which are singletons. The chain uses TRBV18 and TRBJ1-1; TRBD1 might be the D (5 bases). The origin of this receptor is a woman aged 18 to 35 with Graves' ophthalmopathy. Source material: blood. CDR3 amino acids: CASSPSGGIEAFF. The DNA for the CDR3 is TGTGCCAGCTCACCATCGGGGGGTATTGAAGCTTTCTTT.